This T cell receptor beta chain was captured by sequencing in a study of a mutant IDH1 vaccine in newly diagnosed glioma. Background on the study: Treated patients had a mean age of 40.4 years and a roughly 60% male, about 40% female split. Prior therapy was radiotherapy, temozolomide, or both; most received both. Study observations and caveats: There seemed to be no relation between pseudoprogression and changes in top peripheral T cell clonotypes.

Assay: immunoSEQ multiplex PCR; the TCRdb copy retains only in-frame clones and omits some. The sample gives around 37,000 clones, roughly 78% of which show up once; less than 9.5% is in the top ten. Regarding time point: baseline, week 1 (first vaccination visit). Treatment specified: pre-vaccination baseline after standard-of-care therapy. CDR3 length: 15 residues. The germline V gene has CDR1 MNHEY and CDR2 SVGAGI. With 0 bases removed from V and 1 base from J, the gap between germline ends came to 9 bases. For this clone: The antigen is not known.

The sequence derives from a man aged 35 to 55 with glioma. Some clones in this sample may be carry-over from other donors' samples. This chain connects TRBV6-5 to TRBJ1-2, with no clear D. Source: PBMCs, taken from a glioma patient treated with radiotherapy, temozolomide or both. CDR3 in DNA: TGTGCCAGCAGTTACTCGGTCTTGCTTAACTATGGCTACACCTTC. It yields the protein CASSYSVLLNYGYTF.